One T cell receptor beta chain is described in this entry. Its antigen is still unknown. No base quality information exists; no much larger clone differs at one position. Each clonotype received, on average, roughly 9.6x coverage in deep resolution sequencing performed on a MiSeq, where the target depth lay between 1 in 1 million and 1 in 200,000 T cells. The immunoSEQ hsTCRB Kit was used to generate TCR beta libraries. The study's own analysis went as follows. ImmunoSEQ Data Assistant and ImmunoSEQ Analyzer were used for data analysis, and V, D and J genes were assigned according to IMGT definitions. Clonality was computed as one minus normalized Shannon entropy of productive rearrangement frequencies, ranging from 0 to 1. Public clonotype analysis was restricted to overrepresented clonotypes comprising at least 0.05% of each patient's repertoire. Some twelve repertoires from age-matched healthy donors, obtained from immuneACCESS, served as clonality controls. The immuneACCESS repertoire file appears here via TCRdb, limited to in-frame rearrangements. These files lack a portion of the clones; in checked studies, under half of the deficit traces to unresolved V genes, and the cause of the others is not known. Clone size and V and J calls were adopted from that table, with D and trimming inferred from the DNA. For this sample the table gives over 140,000 clones, of which about 84% were detected only once. 7.6% of the sample goes to the ten largest clones.

Roughly 2 micrograms of genomic DNA were extracted from cryopreserved PBMCs for TCR beta library preparation. Longitudinal blood samples from CLL patients receiving ibrutinib monotherapy were subjected to high-throughput TCR beta sequencing. The patients took part in an open-label, single-center phase 2 trial of ibrutinib monotherapy. The CDR3 sequence holds 14 residues, the cysteine and phenylalanine included. The CDR3 DNA has 42 bases and is translated from base 1. V lost 1 base and J lost 5 bases; the stretch between them is 10 bases long. Via the germline V gene (reference sequence), CDR1 is MNHEY and CDR2 SMNVEV. These data originate in a study of cytotoxic CD8 clonotypes in ibrutinib-treated CLL (dated by TCRdb to 2020 to 2022). Looking at the study overall: The cohort had 11 relapsed/refractory and roughly 15 treatment-naive patients; 17 to 18 were IGHV unmutated. Partial responses were observed in about 25 patients and complete responses in 2; after a median follow-up of 68 months, remission was maintained in roughly 14 patients and progression was observed in roughly 12. Response samples were taken after a median of approximately a year on treatment, ranging from roughly 6 to 36 months. Samples averaged 255,043 productive templates and 80,000 to 100,000 productive rearrangements. Of the 90 or so participants in the trial, roughly 26 had longitudinal samples available. Cryopreserved peripheral blood mononuclear cells were collected at three points: before therapy, at response, and at either sustained remission or disease progression. Patients were still on ibrutinib when every remission and progressive disease sample was collected.

The research as a whole found: Baseline clonality exceeded that of age-matched healthy donors and correlated strongly with circulating CD8+ T-cell counts. An increase in clonality was observed at ibrutinib response, with clonality remaining stable during sustained remission and falling back toward baseline at progression. Public clonotypes were found to be uncommon and were observed to contract or remain stable during treatment; the increase in clonality was shown to reflect expansion of private clonotypes at ibrutinib response. Sampling times were not matched between patients in sustained remission and patients whose disease was progressing, and lymph node repertoires were not examined.

The chain is encoded by TRBV27 joined to TRBJ2-3; perhaps TRBD1 is the D gene, with 5 bases matching. The TCR was taken from a human donor with chronic lymphocytic leukemia. This material consisted of PBMCs, taken after 36 months of ibrutinib treatment. The sequenced DNA is TGTGCCAGCAGTTTATGGGGCAGACAAGATACGCAGTATTTT. It translates as CASSLWGRQDTQYF.